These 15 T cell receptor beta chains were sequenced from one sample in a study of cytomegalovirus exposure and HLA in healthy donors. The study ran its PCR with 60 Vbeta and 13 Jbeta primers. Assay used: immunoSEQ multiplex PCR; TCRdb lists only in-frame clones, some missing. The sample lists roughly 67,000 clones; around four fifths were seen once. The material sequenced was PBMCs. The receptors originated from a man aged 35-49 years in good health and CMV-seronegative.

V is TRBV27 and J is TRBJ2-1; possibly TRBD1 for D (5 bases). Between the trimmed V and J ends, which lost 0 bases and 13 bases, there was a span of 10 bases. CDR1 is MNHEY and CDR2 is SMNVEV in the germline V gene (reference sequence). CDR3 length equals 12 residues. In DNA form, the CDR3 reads TGTGCCAGCAGTTTATCGCAGGGTCCTCAGTTCTTC. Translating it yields CASSLSQGPQFF.

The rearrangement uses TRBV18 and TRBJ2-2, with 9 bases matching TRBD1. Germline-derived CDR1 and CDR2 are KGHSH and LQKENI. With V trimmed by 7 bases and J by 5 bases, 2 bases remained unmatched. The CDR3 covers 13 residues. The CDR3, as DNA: TGTGCCAGCTACAGGGGGCAGACCGGGGAGCTGTTTTTT. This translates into CASYRGQTGELFF.

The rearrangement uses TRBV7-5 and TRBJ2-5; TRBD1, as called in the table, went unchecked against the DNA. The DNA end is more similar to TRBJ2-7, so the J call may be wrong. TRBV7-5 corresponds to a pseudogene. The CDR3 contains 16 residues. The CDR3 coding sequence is TGTGTCAGAAGCTTAGGACACAGGGGGAGCTCCTACGAGCAGTACTTC. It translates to CVRSLGHRGSSYEQYF.

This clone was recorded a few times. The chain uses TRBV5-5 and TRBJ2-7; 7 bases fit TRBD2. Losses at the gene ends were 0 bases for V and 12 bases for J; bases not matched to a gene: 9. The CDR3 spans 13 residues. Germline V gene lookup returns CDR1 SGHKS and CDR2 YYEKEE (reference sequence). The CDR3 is CASSLGTSQITYF. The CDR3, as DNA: TGTGCCAGCAGCTTGGGGACTAGTCAAATTACGTACTTC.

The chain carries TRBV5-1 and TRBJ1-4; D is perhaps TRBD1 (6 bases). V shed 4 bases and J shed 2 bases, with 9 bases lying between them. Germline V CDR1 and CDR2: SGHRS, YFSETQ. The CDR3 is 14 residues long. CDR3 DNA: TGCGCCAGCAGCCCCAGGGGTACTAATGAAAAACTGTTTTTT. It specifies CASSPRGTNEKLFF.

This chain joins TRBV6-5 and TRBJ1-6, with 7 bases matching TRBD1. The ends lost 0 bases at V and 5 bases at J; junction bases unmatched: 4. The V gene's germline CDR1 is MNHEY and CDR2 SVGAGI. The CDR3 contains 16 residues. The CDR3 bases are TGTGCCAGCAGTTACTCGCCAGGGGGAGATAATTCACCCCTCCACTTT. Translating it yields CASSYSPGGDNSPLHF.

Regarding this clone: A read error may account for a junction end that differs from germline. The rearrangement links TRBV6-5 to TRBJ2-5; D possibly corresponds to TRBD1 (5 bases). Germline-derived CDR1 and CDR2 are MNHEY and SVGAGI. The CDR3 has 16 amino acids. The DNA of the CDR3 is TGTGCCAGCAGTTTTGAGTTTGTGGTCGGACAAGAGGCCCAGTACTTC. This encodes CASSFEFVVGQEAQYF.

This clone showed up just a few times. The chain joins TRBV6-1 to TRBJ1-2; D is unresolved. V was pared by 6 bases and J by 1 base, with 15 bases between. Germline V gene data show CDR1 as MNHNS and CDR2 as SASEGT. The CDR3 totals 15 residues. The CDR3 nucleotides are TGTGCCAGCAGAGAGGCCCCTAGTAGTAACTATGGCTACACCTTC. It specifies CASREAPSSNYGYTF.

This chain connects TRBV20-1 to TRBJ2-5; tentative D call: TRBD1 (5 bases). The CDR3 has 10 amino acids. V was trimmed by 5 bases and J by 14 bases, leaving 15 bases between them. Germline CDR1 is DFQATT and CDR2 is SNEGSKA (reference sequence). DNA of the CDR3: TGCAGTGCTGGGGCGACAGAGATTTACTTC. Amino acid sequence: CSAGATEIYF.

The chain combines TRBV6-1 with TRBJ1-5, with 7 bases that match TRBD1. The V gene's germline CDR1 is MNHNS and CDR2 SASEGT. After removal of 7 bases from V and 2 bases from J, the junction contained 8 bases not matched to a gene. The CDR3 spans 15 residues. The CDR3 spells CASTDLGTGNQPQHF. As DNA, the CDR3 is TGTGCCAGCACCGATCTGGGGACAGGCAATCAGCCCCAGCATTTT.

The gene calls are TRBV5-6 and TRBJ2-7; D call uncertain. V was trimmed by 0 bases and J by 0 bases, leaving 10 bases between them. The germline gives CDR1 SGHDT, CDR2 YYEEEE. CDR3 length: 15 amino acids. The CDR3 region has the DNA TGTGCCAGCAGCTTGGGAGTTAGTAGCTCCTACGAGCAGTACTTC. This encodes CASSLGVSSSYEQYF.

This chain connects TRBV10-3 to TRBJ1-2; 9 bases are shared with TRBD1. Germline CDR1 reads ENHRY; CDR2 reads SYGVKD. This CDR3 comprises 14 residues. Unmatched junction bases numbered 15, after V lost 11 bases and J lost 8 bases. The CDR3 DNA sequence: TGTGCCTCCGTCCAGGACAGGGGCCTCGGAGGCTACACCTTC. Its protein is CASVQDRGLGGYTF.

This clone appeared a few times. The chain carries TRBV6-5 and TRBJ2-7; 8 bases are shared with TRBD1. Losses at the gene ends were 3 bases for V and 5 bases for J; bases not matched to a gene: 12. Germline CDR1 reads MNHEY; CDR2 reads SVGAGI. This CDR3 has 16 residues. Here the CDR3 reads CASSYDWYRGIDEQYF. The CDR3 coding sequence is TGTGCCAGCAGTTATGATTGGTACAGGGGGATCGACGAGCAGTACTTC.

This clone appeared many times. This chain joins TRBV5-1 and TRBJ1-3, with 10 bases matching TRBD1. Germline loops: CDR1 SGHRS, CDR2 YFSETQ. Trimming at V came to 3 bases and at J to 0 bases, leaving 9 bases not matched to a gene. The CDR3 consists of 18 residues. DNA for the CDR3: TGCGCCAGCAGCTCCGGGGACAGGGGAGGGCACTCTGGAAACACCATATATTTT. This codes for CASSSGDRGGHSGNTIYF.

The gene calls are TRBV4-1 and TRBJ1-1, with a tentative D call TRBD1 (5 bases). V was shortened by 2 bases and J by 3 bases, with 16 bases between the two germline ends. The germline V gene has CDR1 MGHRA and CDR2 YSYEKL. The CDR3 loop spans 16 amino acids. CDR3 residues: CASSQLYGAADTEAFF. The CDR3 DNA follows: TGCGCCAGCAGCCAATTGTATGGGGCGGCGGACACTGAAGCTTTCTTT.